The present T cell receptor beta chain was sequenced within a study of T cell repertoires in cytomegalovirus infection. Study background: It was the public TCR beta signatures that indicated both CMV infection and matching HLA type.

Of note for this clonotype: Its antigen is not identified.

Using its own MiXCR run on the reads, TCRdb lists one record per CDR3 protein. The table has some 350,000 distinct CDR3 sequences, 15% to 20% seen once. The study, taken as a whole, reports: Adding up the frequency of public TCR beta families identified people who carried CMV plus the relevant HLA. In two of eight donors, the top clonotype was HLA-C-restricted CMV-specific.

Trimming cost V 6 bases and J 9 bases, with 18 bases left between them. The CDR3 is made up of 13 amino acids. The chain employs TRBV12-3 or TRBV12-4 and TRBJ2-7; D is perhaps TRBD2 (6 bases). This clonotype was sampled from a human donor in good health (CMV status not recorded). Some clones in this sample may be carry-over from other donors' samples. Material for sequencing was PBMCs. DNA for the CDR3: TGTGCCAGCAGGGGGGGTTCCGGGTCCGGGCAGTACTTC. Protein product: CASRGGSGSGQYF.